This T cell receptor (beta chain) came from a study of shared clonotypes between healthy human individuals. Background on the study: Researchers drew samples from a couple of women and three men aged 18 to 49. Per donor, CD8 memory used one plate, CD8 naive used two, CD4 memory used three and CD4 naive used three.

V trimming: 6 bases; J trimming: 7 bases; junction bases outside the gene matches: 5. Germline-derived CDR1 and CDR2 are LNHNV and YYDKDF (reference sequence). The CDR3 sequence is 13 residues long. Assay execution took place at the deep level. The repertoire was sequenced with immunoSEQ multiplex PCR; TCRdb's copy has only in-frame clones and lacks some. The data hold 600,000 to 800,000 clones, with around 70% observed a single time. The study's findings and limits: Deeper or shallower sequencing was expected to change how clonotypes are shared among donors.

A word on this clone: Its antigen remains unidentified.

The sequencing sample was made of memory CD4+ T cells sorted from blood. The subset denotes: CD45RA-negative fraction. The chain combines TRBV15 with TRBJ2-7; 11 bases agree with TRBD2. The clonotype originates from a woman between 25 and 40 years old in good health. The CDR3 bases are TGTGCCACCAGACTAGCGGGAGCGAGAGAGCAGTACTTC. This translates into CATRLAGAREQYF. The entire variable domain, with the rest obtained from reference TRBV15 and TRBJ2-7, is as follows: DAMVIQNPRYQVTQFGKPVTLSCSQTLNHNVMYWYQQKSSQAPKLLFHYYDKDFNNEADTPDNFQSRRPNTSFCFLDIRSPGLGDTAMYLCATRLAGAREQYFGPGTRLTVT.